Listed below are T cell receptor beta chains from one sample, sequenced in a study of immune heterogeneity within non-small cell lung tumors. TCRdb reanalysed the multiplex PCR reads using MiXCR and keeps one entry per CDR3 protein. The sample lists 10,000 to 15,000 distinct CDR3 sequences, about 23% occurring once. Sequenced: lung tumor tissue. The origin of the receptors is a man over 45 with non-small cell lung cancer. The CDR3 runs from the conserved cysteine through the conserved F or W. A D gene is named only where the DNA matches it firmly. The size entry is marked missing in some rows and otherwise reads once, few, many or a size class.

clone_size	d_call	cdr3_length	j_call	v_call	cdr3_aa	cdr3_nt
many	TRBD1	13	TRBJ1-3	TRBV5-1	CASRTGSGNTIYF	TGCGCCAGCCGGACAGGCTCTGGAAACACCATATATTTT
NA	TRBD1	18	TRBJ1-6	TRBV9	CASSPGQSVSSYNSPLHF	TGTGCCAGCAGCCCGGGACAGAGTGTAAGCTCCTATAATTCACCCCTCCACTTT
many	TRBD2	16	TRBJ2-2	TRBV5-1	CASSFLAGDNTGELFF	TGCGCCAGCAGCTTCCTAGCGGGGGACAACACCGGGGAGCTGTTTTTT
few	TRBD2	16	TRBJ2-5	TRBV7-2	CASSLSSGGLGETQYF	TGTGCCAGCAGCCTTTCCAGCGGGGGGCTTGGAGAGACCCAGTACTTC
many	NA	14	TRBJ1-4	TRBV30	CAWSGTVLAPKLFF	TGTGCCTGGAGTGGGACAGTACTGGCCCCAAAACTGTTTTTT
medium-sized	NA	12	TRBJ1-2	TRBV6-2/TRBV6-3	CASRDRTYGYTF	TGTGCCAGCCGGGACCGAACCTATGGCTACACCTTC
NA	NA	14	TRBJ2-1	TRBV12-3/TRBV12-4	CASSKDGAYNEQFF	TGTGCCAGCAGCAAAGACGGAGCCTACAATGAGCAGTTCTTC
few	NA	17	TRBJ1-4	TRBV10-3	CAISESRGCLGGEKLFF	TGTGCCATCAGTGAGTCGAGGGGTTGCCTGGGAGGCGAAAAACTGTTTTTT
NA	NA	15	TRBJ2-5	TRBV9	CASSESRRDWETQYF	TGTGCCAGCAGCGAAAGCAGGCGGGATTGGGAGACCCAGTACTTC
NA	NA	12	TRBJ2-3	TRBV27	CASGARSDTQYF	TGTGCCAGCGGTGCGAGGTCAGATACGCAGTATTTT
many	NA	16	TRBJ1-2	TRBV6-1	CASSVRITETGYGYTF	TGTGCCAGCAGTGTACGGATCACGGAGACGGGGTATGGCTACACCTTC
medium-sized	NA	14	TRBJ1-1	TRBV18	CASSPNSWGTEAFF	TGTGCCAGCTCACCAAACAGCTGGGGGACTGAAGCTTTCTTT
many	TRBD2	16	TRBJ2-1	TRBV19	CASSPWTSGVGNEQFF	TGTGCCAGTAGTCCCTGGACTAGCGGGGTCGGCAATGAGCAGTTCTTC
many	NA	14	TRBJ1-1	TRBV19	CASMGQGGNTEAFF	TGTGCCAGTATGGGGCAGGGAGGAAACACTGAAGCTTTCTTT
many	NA	14	TRBJ1-5	TRBV29-1	CSAVTGYSNQPQHF	TGCAGCGCTGTCACAGGTTATAGCAATCAGCCCCAGCATTTT
NA	TRBD1	16	TRBJ2-3	TRBV6-4	CVSSESGGSGTDTQYF	TGTGTAAGCAGTGAATCAGGGGGTAGCGGCACAGATACGCAGTATTTT
many	NA	14	TRBJ2-3	TRBV19	CASSIQGATDTQYF	TGTGCCAGTAGTATACAGGGTGCAACAGATACGCAGTATTTT
medium-sized	NA	15	TRBJ1-6	TRBV12-3/TRBV12-4	CASSQGQEPNSPLHF	TGTGCCAGCAGTCAGGGGCAGGAGCCGAATTCACCCCTCCACTTT
medium-sized	NA	13	TRBJ1-6	TRBV6-1	CASRRNRASPLHF	TGTGCCAGCAGGCGAAACAGGGCCTCACCCCTCCACTTT
medium-sized	NA	14	TRBJ1-2	TRBV10-2	CASSSGIVSYGYTF	TGCGCCAGCAGTTCAGGGATCGTAAGCTATGGCTACACCTTC
NA	NA	16	TRBJ1-5	TRBV5-5	CASSSGGIYSNQPQHF	TGTGCCAGCAGCTCGGGTGGTATATATAGCAATCAGCCCCAGCATTTT
once	TRBD1	13	TRBJ1-2	TRBV15	CVTRQGSDYGYTF	TGTGTCACCAGACAGGGTTCTGACTATGGCTACACCTTC
NA	TRBD2	15	TRBJ2-3	TRBV5-6	CASSLAGGTSNTQYF	TGTGCCAGCAGCTTGGCGGGGGGGACGTCAAATACGCAGTATTTT
once	TRBD2	17	TRBJ2-5	TRBV3-1	CARSQGYTRGGLETQYF	TGTGCCAGAAGCCAAGGGTATACGCGGGGGGGCCTGGAGACCCAGTACTTC
many	TRBD1	15	TRBJ2-3	TRBV5-1	CASRATGGNTDTQYF	TGCGCCAGCAGAGCTACAGGGGGGAACACAGATACGCAGTATTTT
many	NA	14	TRBJ2-6	TRBV28	CASSPWTGANVLTF	TGTGCCAGCAGTCCTTGGACCGGGGCCAACGTCCTGACTTTC
few	TRBD1	13	TRBJ1-1	TRBV6-5	CASSYTDRAEAFF	TGTGCCAGCAGTTACACAGACAGGGCTGAAGCTTTCTTT
many	TRBD2	15	TRBJ2-1	TRBV19	CASSDTSGRFNEQFF	TGTGCCAGTAGTGACACTAGCGGGAGGTTTAATGAGCAGTTCTTC
many	TRBD2	15	TRBJ2-7	TRBV3-1	CASSQMPSGFYEQYF	TGTGCCAGCAGCCAAATGCCTAGCGGGTTCTACGAGCAGTACTTC
many	NA	15	TRBJ2-7	TRBV5-1	CASSFAREWMGEQYF	TGCGCCAGCAGCTTTGCCAGGGAATGGATGGGCGAGCAGTACTTC
many	TRBD1	15	TRBJ1-2	TRBV12-3/TRBV12-4	CASSRNRGYNYGYTF	TGTGCCAGCAGCCGTAACAGGGGGTATAACTATGGCTACACCTTC
many	NA	16	TRBJ1-5	TRBV20-1	CSARDPYSSPNQPQHF	TGCAGTGCTAGAGATCCATACAGCTCCCCCAATCAGCCCCAGCATTTT
medium-sized	TRBD1	14	TRBJ2-7	TRBV12-3/TRBV12-4	CASSTGQGAYEQYF	TGTGCCAGCAGCACGGGACAGGGTGCCTACGAGCAGTACTTC
many	NA	14	TRBJ2-7	TRBV6-2/TRBV6-3	CASSYQGGPYEQYF	TGTGCCAGCAGTTACCAGGGGGGTCCCTACGAGCAGTACTTC
NA	TRBD1	14	TRBJ2-5	TRBV28	CASSLWGQGETQYF	TGTGCCAGCAGTTTATGGGGACAGGGAGAGACCCAGTACTTC
few	TRBD2	14	TRBJ2-1	TRBV20-1	CSAPGLGFRGEQFF	TGCAGTGCTCCGGGACTAGGGTTCCGGGGTGAGCAGTTCTTC
medium-sized	NA	17	TRBJ2-1	TRBV20-1	CSATGFESGPAYNEQFF	TGCAGTGCTACTGGATTTGAAAGCGGACCGGCCTACAATGAGCAGTTCTTC
NA	TRBD2	13	TRBJ2-7	TRBV12-3/TRBV12-4	CASSSGTTYEQYF	TGTGCCAGCAGTTCCGGGACTACCTACGAGCAGTACTTC
medium-sized	NA	15	TRBJ2-7	TRBV28	CASSSPQGFSYEQYF	TGTGCCAGCAGTTCCCCACAGGGTTTCTCCTACGAGCAGTACTTC
medium-sized	NA	13	TRBJ2-7	TRBV27	CASSLSRLYEQYF	TGTGCCAGCAGTTTATCCCGACTCTACGAGCAGTACTTC
many	NA	14	TRBJ2-1	TRBV6-4	CASSRLPGINEQFF	TGTGCCAGCAGTAGACTCCCCGGGATCAATGAGCAGTTCTTC
many	NA	17	TRBJ2-5	TRBV30	CAWREGAVSLFQETQYF	TGTGCCTGGAGAGAGGGTGCGGTGAGCCTTTTCCAAGAGACCCAGTACTTC
medium-sized	NA	14	TRBJ1-3	TRBV4-1	CASSQDRAGNTIYF	TGCGCCAGCAGCCAAGACAGGGCTGGAAACACCATATATTTT
medium-sized	NA	14	TRBJ1-2	TRBV27	CASKGAPSGYGYTF	TGTGCCAGCAAAGGAGCCCCCAGCGGGTATGGCTACACCTTC
medium-sized	TRBD2	14	TRBJ2-2	TRBV20-1	CSADASGNTGELFF	TGCAGTGCGGACGCTAGCGGCAACACCGGGGAGCTGTTTTTT